This T cell receptor beta chain was documented in a study of chemoradiotherapy in HPV16-positive cancers. Repertoires were generated with immunoSEQ multiplex PCR, while TCRdb's copy carries only in-frame clones and drops some. This sample has approximately 27,000 clones; approximately 84% occur once, and the top ten carry approximately 5%. This CDR3 region has 15 residues. Deletions cut 6 bases from V and 7 bases from J, with 19 bases between. Per germline, CDR1 LNHDA and CDR2 SQIVND (reference sequence). The sample in question was blood, obtained from a patient who underwent chemoradiotherapy. The rearrangement uses TRBV19 and TRBJ1-5; D is perhaps TRBD1 (6 bases). The TCR originated in a human donor with HPV-associated anogenital cancer. This CDR3 reads CASRNSNRAGQPQHF. The CDR3 region has the DNA TGTGCCAGTAGAAATTCCAACAGGGCGGGACAGCCCCAGCATTTT.